Reported below is one T cell receptor (beta chain). Antigen unknown. Data came from immunoSEQ multiplex PCR; TCRdb stores just in-frame clones and leaves some out. The table lists tens of thousands of clones, about nine tenths of them singletons. Germline V gene lookup returns CDR1 LNHNV and CDR2 YYDKDF (reference sequence). There are 16 residues in the CDR3. Deletions cut 1 base from V and 1 base from J, with 12 bases between. The data are from a study of OX40 agonist ivuxolimab in advanced cancers. For the study at large: Patients' therapy was ivuxolimab, an antibody that acts as an agonist of OX40 (CD134). Subjects had a mean age of around 60 years, with a range of roughly 23 to 79; less than 90% were male.

Study-wide findings and caveats: Some nonresponders also had low normalized T-cell clonal expansion. More expanded clones were seen, on average, in CD8+ T cells than in CD4+.

The TCR was taken from an adult with an advanced solid tumor such as melanoma, head and neck, liver or kidney cancer. The chain employs TRBV15 and TRBJ2-3; D is perhaps TRBD1 or TRBD2 (6 bases each). Sequenced here: CD4+ or CD8+ T cells sorted from blood, sampled in a trial of the OX40 agonist ivuxolimab. In DNA, the CDR3 is TGTGCCACCAGCAGAGGTTCGGGGGCACGCACAGATACGCAGTATTTT. As protein: CATSRGSGARTDTQYF.